These 25 T cell receptor beta chains originate from one sample sequenced in a study of shared clonotypes between healthy human individuals. TCRdb's copy holds only in-frame clones and misses some; the assay was immunoSEQ multiplex PCR. Of some 2,500,000 clones detected, roughly 90% appear once; the ten largest clones hold 0.37%. Sequenced sample: naive CD4+ T cells from PBMCs. The subset here: CD45RA+ positively selected. The receptors derive from a man aged 18 to 35 in good health. Some clones in this sample may be carry-over from other donors' samples.

This chain links TRBV7-3 with TRBJ2-4; possibly TRBD2 for D (6 bases). Trimming removed 2 bases from V and 7 bases from J, with 9 bases in between. The CDR3 contains 13 residues. Germline V CDR1 and CDR2: SGHTA, FQGTGA. In nucleotides, the CDR3 is TGTGCCAGCAGCTTACCAGGGACTAACATTCAGTACTTC. Protein product: CASSLPGTNIQYF.

The chain recombines TRBV18 with TRBJ2-3; 9 bases map to TRBD2. Germline assignment: CDR1 KGHSH and CDR2 LQKENI. The CDR3 runs to 16 residues. V lost 2 bases and J lost 4; bases outside the gene matches: 7. Here the CDR3 reads CASSPLAGVRPDTQYF. The CDR3 DNA is TGTGCCAGCTCACCATTAGCGGGAGTACGTCCAGATACGCAGTATTTT.

This clone came up a few times. V gene TRBV2 combines with J gene TRBJ1-4, with D perhaps TRBD1 (5 bases). This CDR3 has 15 residues. V was shortened by 7 bases and J by 0 bases, with 12 bases between the two germline ends. CDR1 SNHLY and CDR2 FYNNEI come from the germline V gene. This chain's CDR3 is CASNLQGATNEKLFF. In nucleotides, the CDR3 is TGTGCCAGCAACCTGCAGGGTGCAACTAATGAAAAACTGTTTTTT.

The chain joins TRBV7-9 to TRBJ2-7; unclear D gene. V lost 3 bases to trimming and J lost 5 bases, with 11 bases between them. Germline CDR1 reads SEHNR; CDR2 reads FQNEAQ (reference sequence). The CDR3 runs 13 residues. Here the CDR3 reads CASSLIVADEQYF. Here the CDR3 DNA reads TGTGCCAGCAGCTTGATAGTGGCGGACGAGCAGTACTTC.

V gene TRBV6-1 combines with J gene TRBJ1-4; 9 bases are shared with TRBD1. Trimming took 8 bases from V and 4 from J; bases not matched to a gene: 8. CDR1 and CDR2 from the germline V gene are MNHNS and SASEGT. CDR3 length: 15 amino acids. The CDR3 DNA is TGTGCCAGCGCGGGACAGGGAGCCCTTAATGAAAAACTGTTTTTT. Translating it yields CASAGQGALNEKLFF.

The V and J genes are TRBV13 and TRBJ2-7; D call uncertain. Germline-derived CDR1 and CDR2 are PRHDT and FYEKMQ (reference sequence). Trimming stripped 5 bases from V and 6 bases from J, with 11 bases between. This CDR3 comprises 12 residues. The CDR3 region has the DNA TGTGCCAGCAGCCCCCGTCGCGGCGAGCAGTACTTC. Its protein is CASSPRRGEQYF.

The rearrangement joins TRBV19 to TRBJ1-2, with 7 bases fitting TRBD1. V lost 4 bases, J lost 8 bases, and 7 bases stayed unmatched. The CDR3 runs to 13 residues. Germline V lookup: CDR1 LNHDA, CDR2 SQIVND (reference sequence). This chain's CDR3 is CASSTGQLGGYTF. DNA for the CDR3: TGTGCCAGTAGTACGGGACAGCTTGGCGGCTACACCTTC. The variable domain in full, with the rest retrieved from reference TRBV19 and TRBJ1-2, is DGGITQSPKYLFRKEGQNVTLSCEQNLNHDAMYWYRQDPGQGLRLIYYSQIVNDFQKGDIAEGYSVSREKKESFPLTVTSAQKNPTAFYLCASSTGQLGGYTFGSGTRLTVV.

The rearrangement joins TRBV7-8 to TRBJ2-7; 8 bases fit TRBD1. The CDR3 sequence is 14 residues long. Per germline, CDR1 SGHVS and CDR2 FQNEAQ. J lost 0 bases, V lost 7 bases, and 5 bases had no gene match. CDR3 DNA: TGTGCCAGCACCGGGGACAGGAGCTCCTACGAGCAGTACTTC. Amino acids: CASTGDRSSYEQYF.

The chain employs TRBV7-9 and TRBJ2-5; 7 nucleotides align to TRBD2. Germline lookup yields CDR1 SEHNR and CDR2 FQNEAQ (reference sequence). Trimming took 1 base from V and 5 from J; bases not matched to a gene: 7. The CDR3 is 15 residues long. This CDR3 reads CASSLGRGDRETQYF. The CDR3 DNA reads TGTGCCAGCAGCTTAGGTCGGGGGGACCGGGAGACCCAGTACTTC.

This chain links TRBV7-2 with TRBJ1-2; D is ambiguous. Trimming shortened V by 1 base and J by 2 bases, and 8 bases separated the two germline ends. This CDR3 contains 14 residues. Germline V gene sequence: CDR1 SGHTA, CDR2 FQGNSA. The chain's CDR3 is CASSLGIQNYGYTF. The CDR3 DNA is TGTGCCAGCAGCTTAGGGATTCAAAACTATGGCTACACCTTC.

V is TRBV7-9 and J is TRBJ2-1; 9 nucleotides match TRBD2. CDR1 and CDR2 (germline): SEHNR, FQNEAQ (reference sequence). The V segment lost 5 bases and the J segment 8 bases; nucleotides outside the gene matches: 7. The CDR3 totals 14 residues. The CDR3 DNA reads TGTGCCAGCAGCACCCAGCGGGAGGCCGATGAGCAGTTCTTC. Amino acid sequence: CASSTQREADEQFF.

The rearrangement links TRBV7-3 to TRBJ2-6; D gene unclear. Germline CDR1 and CDR2: SGHTA and FQGTGA. The CDR3 spans 15 residues. V dropped 8 bases and J dropped 0 bases, with 11 bases sitting between them. DNA for the CDR3: TGTGCCAGCGGCAATTCCCCCTCTGGGGCCAACGTCCTGACTTTC. Translated: CASGNSPSGANVLTF.

The V call is TRBV4-3, the J call TRBJ2-1, with 7 bases identical to TRBD2. This CDR3 is 18 amino acids long. V trimming: 2 bases; J trimming: 0 bases; junction bases outside the gene matches: 10. Germline CDR1 is LGHNA and CDR2 is YSLEER. CDR3 coding DNA: TGCGCCAGCAGCCAAAAAGGGGTTCTAGCGGACTCCTACAATGAGCAGTTCTTC. This gives the protein CASSQKGVLADSYNEQFF.

The J gene is TRBJ2-6, the V gene TRBV6-6, with no clear D. V was clipped by 0 bases and J by 3 bases, with 9 bases between them. The CDR3 length is 16 residues. From germline, CDR1 is MNHNY and CDR2 SVGAGI (reference sequence). CDR3 sequence: CASSYSAVGGANVLTF. The CDR3 DNA sequence: TGTGCCAGCAGTTACTCGGCCGTTGGTGGGGCCAACGTCCTGACTTTC.

This chain joins TRBV5-1 and TRBJ2-7; 11 positions match TRBD2. The V and J ends lost 4 bases and 3 bases, in that order; junction bases with no gene match: 3. The length of the CDR3 is 14 residues. The germline V gene has CDR1 SGHRS and CDR2 YFSETQ. The CDR3: CASSQGLAVYEQYF. DNA of the CDR3: TGCGCCAGCAGCCAGGGACTAGCGGTCTACGAGCAGTACTTC.

The chain has TRBV5-1 and TRBJ1-2, with unresolved D. Trimming removed 0 bases at V and 4 bases at J, with 16 bases between. The CDR3 sequence is 16 residues long. In germline, CDR1 is SGHRS, CDR2 YFSETQ. CDR3 in DNA: TGCGCCAGCAGCTTGGGAATTCCGGGTTTTGGCTATGGCTACACCTTC. Translating it yields CASSLGIPGFGYGYTF.

V usage is TRBV30 and J usage is TRBJ1-6; TRBD1 might be the D (5 bases). This CDR3 contains 14 residues. V was cut by 5 bases and J by 9 bases, with 17 bases left in between. CDR1 GTSNPN and CDR2 SVGIG come from the germline V gene (reference sequence). The CDR3 DNA reads TGTGCCTGGGGCACGCAGGGAAGTACTTCACCCCTCCACTTT. Protein: CAWGTQGSTSPLHF.

The gene calls are TRBV19 and TRBJ2-7; the match to TRBD1 covers 7 bases. CDR1 and CDR2 (germline): LNHDA, SQIVND (reference sequence). The length of the CDR3 is 14 residues. The V gene end was trimmed by 7 bases and the J gene end by 2 bases; junction bases not matched to a gene: 8. The CDR3 region has the DNA TGTGCCAGTACCCCGGACAGGTTCCCCTACGAGCAGTACTTC. This sequence encodes CASTPDRFPYEQYF.

V gene TRBV6-1 combines with J gene TRBJ1-1, with D possibly TRBD1 on 5 matching bases. Trimming stripped 7 bases from V and 0 bases from J, with 12 bases between. The CDR3 is 14 residues long. Germline V CDR1 and CDR2: MNHNS, SASEGT. The CDR3 DNA follows: TGTGCCAGCACCCTAGGGACGTTGAACACTGAAGCTTTCTTT. Translation: CASTLGTLNTEAFF.

This chain links TRBV7-3 with TRBJ1-2; 7 nucleotides match TRBD1. Germline-derived CDR1 and CDR2 are SGHTA and FQGTGA. V gave up 2 bases and J gave up 2 bases; unmatched junction bases: 5. The CDR3 length is 15 residues. The CDR3 region has the DNA TGTGCCAGCAGCTTAGCGACAGGGCCCAACTATGGCTACACCTTC. It codes for CASSLATGPNYGYTF.

The rearrangement joins TRBV11-2 to TRBJ1-2, with unresolved D. The V end was cut by 0 bases, the J end by 5 bases, with 13 bases between. This CDR3 has 15 amino acids. From germline, CDR1 is SGHAT and CDR2 FQNNGV. The CDR3 DNA reads as TGTGCCAGCAGCTTAGACCCTCTTGGGGTTTATGGCTACACCTTC. As protein: CASSLDPLGVYGYTF. The full variable domain, in which reference TRBV11-2 and TRBJ1-2 provide the parts outside the CDR3, is EAGVAQSPRYKIIEKRQSVAFWCNPISGHATLYWYQQILGQGPKLLIQFQNNGVVDDSQLPKDRFSAERLKGVDSTLKIQPAKLEDSAVYLCASSLDPLGVYGYTFGSGTRLTVV.

This clone was seen only once. The chain uses TRBV4-3 and TRBJ2-1, with D perhaps TRBD2 (6 bases). V lost 8 bases and J lost 4, with 15 bases in between. Looked up from germline, CDR1 is LGHNA and CDR2 is YSLEER. This CDR3 comprises 14 residues. The CDR3 bases are TGCGCCAGCGCCCGGGACTCGTATTACAATGAGCAGTTCTTC. This gives the protein CASARDSYYNEQFF.

This clone appeared a single time. The chain uses TRBV7-2 and TRBJ2-2; weak D call: TRBD2 (6 bases). CDR3 length equals 15 residues. In germline, CDR1 is SGHTA, CDR2 FQGNSA. V lost 8 bases and J 1 base, leaving 14 bases between the germline ends. The CDR3 DNA is TGTGCCAGCCGCCTGGAGGGGCGGAACACCGGGGAGCTGTTTTTT. It is translated as CASRLEGRNTGELFF.

The chain carries TRBV2 and TRBJ2-7; 9 bases match TRBD1. Germline V CDR1 and CDR2: SNHLY, FYNNEI. Unmatched junction bases numbered 7, after V lost 10 bases and J lost 3 bases. The CDR3 runs to 13 residues. CDR3 sequence reads: CATSGTGNYEQYF. Written as DNA, the CDR3 is TGTGCCACCTCCGGGACAGGGAACTACGAGCAGTACTTC.

The chain is built from TRBV27 and TRBJ2-3; D possibly corresponds to TRBD2 (5 bases). The CDR3 has 17 residues. With 0 bases removed from V and 4 bases from J, the gap between germline ends came to 17 bases. CDR1 and CDR2 from the germline V gene are MNHEY and SMNVEV (reference sequence). The CDR3 sequence is CASSLSHGDGSPDTQYF. CDR3 sequence (DNA): TGTGCCAGCAGTTTATCGCACGGGGATGGGTCCCCAGATACGCAGTATTTT.